This TCR beta chain was identified during a study of metastatic and nonmetastatic thyroid tumors (dated by TCRdb to 2018 to 2021). Regarding the complete study: Repertoires were compared across peripheral blood and tumor or nodule tissue samples from malignant and benign thyroid patients.

This clone was observed a few times. No antigen is known for it. The input lacks base qualities; no much larger clone sits a single base away. Before undergoing thyroid surgery, none of the patients had been given any kind of treatment. The study retrospectively analysed patient clinical samples collected from the early 2010s to the late 2010s using T-cell receptor beta sequencing. Overall study outcomes, separate from this receptor: TCR beta diversity was reported as significantly higher in malignant tumors than in benign nodules, in both blood and tumor samples.

Libraries were made using PCR. Sequencing took place on an Illumina HiSeq 4000. The TCR beta-chain CDR3 region of each patient was profiled by high-throughput sequencing. In the original analysis: CDR3 differences across clinicopathological groups were used to build a classifier for discriminating distant-metastatic papillary thyroid cancer patients. To measure repertoire diversity the researchers used the Shannon index, while the Morisita-Horn index served to gauge how similar the tumor and blood repertoires were. TCRdb redid the processing of the public reads, applying fastp at Q25 and MiXCR, and retained in-frame beta chains. The V and J calls were not made by the authors but by TCRdb's processing. Across this sample there are around 26,000 clones, with 13% seen only once. The ten largest clonotypes hold over 11% of the sample. CDR1 and CDR2 are drawn from the germline V gene: MDHEN, SYDVKM. V loses 7 bases of germline sequence and J loses 2 bases, and the interval between the two ends is 16 bases. Including the terminal cysteine and phenylalanine, the CDR3 comprises 15 residues. The sequence is cut down to CDR3 DNA, 45 bases in frame from base 1.

This receptor was obtained from a female donor with papillary thyroid cancer or a benign thyroid nodule (not recorded which). Some clones in this sample may be carry-over from other donors' samples. What was sequenced was blood. The chain links TRBV28 with TRBJ2-3; D gene: possibly TRBD2, on 5 matching bases. The nucleotides are TGTGCCAGCATCGGAGTAGCGAGGGACACAGATACGCAGTATTTT. This gives the protein CASIGVARDTDTQYF.